These 17 T cell receptor beta chains were sequenced from one sample in a study of OX40 agonist ivuxolimab in advanced cancers. Sequenced by immunoSEQ multiplex PCR; TCRdb stores in-frame clones only, minus some. The table lists tens of thousands of clones, roughly 84% of them singletons, with approximately 0.49% in the top ten. The source material was CD4+ or CD8+ T cells sorted from blood, sampled in a trial of the OX40 agonist ivuxolimab. Receptors were obtained from an adult with an advanced solid tumor such as melanoma, head and neck, liver or kidney cancer.

The chain recombines TRBV10-3 with TRBJ2-7; 11 nucleotides match TRBD2. The germline V gene has CDR1 ENHRY and CDR2 SYGVKD. The V segment lost 11 bases and the J segment 0 bases; nucleotides outside the gene matches: 9. The CDR3 runs 15 residues. This CDR3 reads CAVLAGGGSSYEQYF. The CDR3 DNA reads TGTGCCGTCCTAGCGGGAGGCGGATCCTCCTACGAGCAGTACTTC.

The genes are TRBV6-5 and TRBJ2-3; no reliable D call. This CDR3 region has 14 residues. V lost 10 bases and J 4 bases, leaving 18 bases between the germline ends. Germline lookup yields CDR1 MNHEY and CDR2 SVGAGI. CDR3 DNA sequence: TGTGCCACCAAAGAGGACCGTCGTGCAGATACGCAGTATTTT. The encoded protein is CATKEDRRADTQYF.

The rearrangement uses TRBV5-1 and TRBJ1-1, with D maybe TRBD1 (5 bases). Trimming stripped 4 bases from V and 6 bases from J, with 16 bases between. CDR1 and CDR2 (germline): SGHRS, YFSETQ. This CDR3 contains 14 residues. The CDR3 DNA follows: TGCGCCAGCAGCGGCATAAGGGGCAACCCTGAAGCTTTCTTT. Protein product: CASSGIRGNPEAFF.

V is TRBV11-2 and J is TRBJ2-2; D not certain. This CDR3 has 13 amino acids. Per the germline V gene, CDR1 is SGHAT and CDR2 is FQNNGV. Trimming took off 4 bases at V and 4 bases at J, with 7 bases between the two ends. This CDR3 is CASSSTGTGELFF. As DNA, the CDR3 is TGTGCCAGCAGCTCCACTGGCACCGGGGAGCTGTTTTTT. Complete variable domain (other parts from reference TRBV11-2 and TRBJ2-2): EAGVAQSPRYKIIEKRQSVAFWCNPISGHATLYWYQQILGQGPKLLIQFQNNGVVDDSQLPKDRFSAERLKGVDSTLKIQPAKLEDSAVYLCASSSTGTGELFFGEGSRLTVL.

This clone was counted once. Other DNA sequences in the sample encode the same CDR3. This chain uses TRBV19 with TRBJ2-1; no firm D call. The V end lost 5 bases, the J end lost 7 bases, and 6 bases lay between the germline ends. From germline, CDR1 is LNHDA and CDR2 SQIVND (reference sequence). The CDR3 has 11 residues. The CDR3 DNA reads TGTGCCAGTAGTCGCTGGAATGAGCAGTTCTTC. Amino acid sequence: CASSRWNEQFF.

The J gene is TRBJ1-1, the V gene TRBV10-1; 8 positions agree with TRBD1. Per germline, CDR1 WNHNN and CDR2 SYGVQD (reference sequence). Unmatched junction bases numbered 6, after V lost 10 bases and J lost 14 bases. The CDR3 loop spans 9 amino acids. The CDR3 here is CATRTGLFF. In DNA form, the CDR3 reads TGCGCCACCCGGACAGGGCTATTCTTT.

The V and J genes are TRBV6-5 and TRBJ1-2, with unresolved D. Germline loops: CDR1 MNHEY, CDR2 SVGAGI. The CDR3 extends over 13 amino acids. V lost 4 bases and J lost 4, with 10 bases in between. The CDR3 nucleotides are TGTGCCAGCAGTTTACAAGGAACCTATGGCTACACCTTC. Protein sequence: CASSLQGTYGYTF.

This clone was seen a single time. The CDR3 is CAISEGTGNEKLFF. The CDR3 DNA reads TGTGCCATCAGTGAGGGGACAGGGAATGAAAAACTGTTTTTT. This chain connects TRBV10-3 to TRBJ1-4; 9 positions agree with TRBD1. The germline CDR1 and CDR2 sequences are ENHRY and SYGVKD. The CDR3 totals 14 residues. After removal of 2 bases from V and 5 bases from J, the junction contained 0 bases not matched to a gene.

This clone was counted between two and nine times. V is TRBV21-1 and J is TRBJ2-3; the D call of TRBD2 is as the table states it, not checked on the DNA. TRBV21-1 is a recognized pseudogene. The CDR3 spans 14 residues. The CDR3 spells CASSPSEPTDTQYF. CDR3 in DNA: TGTGCCAGCAGCCCCAGCGAACCCACAGATACGCAGTATTTT.

This clone has more than one count but fewer than ten. The chain links TRBV7-2 to TRBJ2-3; D remains unclear. The V end was cut by 4 bases, the J end by 0 bases, with 8 bases between. The CDR3 spans 14 residues. Germline assignment: CDR1 SGHTA and CDR2 FQGNSA. CDR3 loop: CASSSRSSTDTQYF. In DNA, the CDR3 is TGTGCCAGCAGCTCCAGGTCGAGCACAGATACGCAGTATTTT. The whole variable domain, filled in from reference TRBV7-2 and TRBJ2-3, reads GAGVSQSPSNKVTEKGKDVELRCDPISGHTALYWYRQSLGQGLEFLIYFQGNSAPDKSGLPSDRFSAERTGGSVSTLTIQRTQQEDSAVYLCASSSRSSTDTQYFGPGTRLTVL.

The chain couples TRBV6-1 to TRBJ2-7; D is uncertain. Germline CDR1 and CDR2: MNHNS and SASEGT. The ends were cut back, 6 bases at V and 3 bases at J, with 12 bases in the middle. This CDR3 has 13 residues. The CDR3 coding sequence is TGTGCCAGCAGCCAAGATCCTGTCTACGAGCAGTACTTC. Protein sequence: CASSQDPVYEQYF.

The V call is TRBV6-5, the J call TRBJ1-3; D gene unclear. Deletions cut 4 bases from V and 7 bases from J, with 5 bases between. The germline V gene has CDR1 MNHEY and CDR2 SVGAGI. This CDR3 comprises 11 residues. The CDR3 spells CASSSANTIYF. CDR3 sequence (DNA): TGTGCCAGCAGTTCCGCGAACACCATATATTTT.

This chain joins TRBV30 and TRBJ2-6; the match to TRBD2 covers 7 bases. The CDR3 has 18 amino acids. From germline, CDR1 is GTSNPN and CDR2 SVGIG (reference sequence). Trimming cost V 0 bases and J 2 bases; bases outside gene matches: 10. The DNA for the CDR3 is TGTGCCTGGAGTGTAACGCGGGGGACGGGGCCTGGGGCCAACGTCCTGACTTTC. This gives the protein CAWSVTRGTGPGANVLTF.

CDR3 sequence reads: CASSYPGTSGSYEQYF. The CDR3 DNA is TGTGCCAGCAGTTACCCTGGGACTAGCGGGAGTTACGAGCAGTACTTC. The chain couples TRBV6-5 to TRBJ2-7; TRBD2 aligns across 14 bases. Germline V gives CDR1 MNHEY, CDR2 SVGAGI. The CDR3 consists of 16 residues. V trimming: 2 bases; J trimming: 4 bases; junction bases outside the gene matches: 4.

This sequence joins TRBV6-5 and TRBJ2-2; D ambiguous. This CDR3 is built from 13 residues. The V gene lost 6 bases and the J gene lost 4 bases, with 9 bases spanning the gap. CDR1 MNHEY and CDR2 SVGAGI come from the germline V gene. In DNA form, the CDR3 reads TGTGCCAGCAGGGTAGGGCCCACCGGGGAGCTGTTTTTT. Its protein is CASRVGPTGELFF.

The chain carries TRBV10-1 and TRBJ2-5; 12 bases are a match to TRBD2. The CDR3 is made up of 15 amino acids. Trimming cost V 8 bases and J 5 bases; bases outside gene matches: 9. CDR1 is WNHNN, CDR2 SYGVQD, per germline (reference sequence). CDR3 residues: CASGGLAGLGETQYF. CDR3 nucleotides: TGCGCCAGCGGAGGACTAGCGGGACTTGGTGAGACCCAGTACTTC.

The V call is TRBV6-6, the J call TRBJ2-1; 11 positions match TRBD2. This CDR3 contains 14 residues. The germline V gene has CDR1 MNHNY and CDR2 SVGAGI (reference sequence). The V segment lost 6 bases and the J segment 8 bases; nucleotides outside the gene matches: 6. CDR3 coding DNA: TGTGCCAGCAGATGGGGGACTAGCGGTCATGAGCAGTTCTTC. It translates to CASRWGTSGHEQFF.